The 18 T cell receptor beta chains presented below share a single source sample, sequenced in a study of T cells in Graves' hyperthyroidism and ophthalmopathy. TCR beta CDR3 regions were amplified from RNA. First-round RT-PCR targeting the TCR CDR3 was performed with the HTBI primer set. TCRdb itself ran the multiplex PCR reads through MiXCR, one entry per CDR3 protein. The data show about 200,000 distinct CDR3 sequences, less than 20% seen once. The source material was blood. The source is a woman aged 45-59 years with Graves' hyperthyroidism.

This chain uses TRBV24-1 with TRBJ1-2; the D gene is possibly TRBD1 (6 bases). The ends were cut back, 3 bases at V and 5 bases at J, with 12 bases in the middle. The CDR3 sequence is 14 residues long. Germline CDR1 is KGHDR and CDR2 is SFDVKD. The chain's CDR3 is CATSDRTAQYGYTF. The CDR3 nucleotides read TGTGCCACCAGTGATCGGACAGCACAATATGGCTACACCTTC.

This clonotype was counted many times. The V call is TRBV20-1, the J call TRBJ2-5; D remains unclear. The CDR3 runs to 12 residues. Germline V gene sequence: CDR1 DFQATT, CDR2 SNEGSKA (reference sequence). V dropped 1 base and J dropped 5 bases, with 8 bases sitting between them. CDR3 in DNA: TGCAGTGCTAGAGTGGTCGAGGAGACCCAGTACTTC. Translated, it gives CSARVVEETQYF.

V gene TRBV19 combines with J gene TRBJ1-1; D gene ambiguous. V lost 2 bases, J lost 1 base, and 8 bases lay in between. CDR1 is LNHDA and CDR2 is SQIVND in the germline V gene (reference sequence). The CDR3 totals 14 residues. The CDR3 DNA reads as TGTGCCAGTAGTATAATTGCGGCGAACACTGAAGCTTTCTTT. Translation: CASSIIAANTEAFF.

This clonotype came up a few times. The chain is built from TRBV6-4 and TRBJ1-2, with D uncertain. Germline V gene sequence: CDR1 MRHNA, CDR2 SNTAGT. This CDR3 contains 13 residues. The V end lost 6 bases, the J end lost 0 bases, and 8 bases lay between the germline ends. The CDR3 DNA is TGTGCCAGCAGGAGTGATACTAACTATGGCTACACCTTC. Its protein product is CASRSDTNYGYTF.

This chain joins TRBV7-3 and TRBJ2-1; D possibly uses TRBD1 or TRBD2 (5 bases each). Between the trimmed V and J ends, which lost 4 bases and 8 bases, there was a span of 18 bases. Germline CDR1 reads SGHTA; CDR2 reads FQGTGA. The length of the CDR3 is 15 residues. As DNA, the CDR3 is TGTGCCAGCAGCTACCTGGGTGGGGCCGGGGATGAGCAGTTCTTC. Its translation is CASSYLGGAGDEQFF.

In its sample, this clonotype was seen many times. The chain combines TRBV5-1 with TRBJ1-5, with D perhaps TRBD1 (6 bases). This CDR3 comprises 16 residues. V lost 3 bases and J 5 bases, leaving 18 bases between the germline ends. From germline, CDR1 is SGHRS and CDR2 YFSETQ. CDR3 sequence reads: CASSYYPTGPHQPQHF. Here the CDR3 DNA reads TGCGCCAGCAGCTACTATCCGACAGGTCCACATCAGCCCCAGCATTTT.

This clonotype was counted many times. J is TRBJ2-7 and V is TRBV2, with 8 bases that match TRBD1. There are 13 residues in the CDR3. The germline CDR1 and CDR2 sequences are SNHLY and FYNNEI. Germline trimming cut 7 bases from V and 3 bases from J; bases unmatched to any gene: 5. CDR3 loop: CASKEDRVYEQYF. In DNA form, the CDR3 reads TGTGCCAGCAAGGAGGACAGGGTCTACGAGCAGTACTTC.

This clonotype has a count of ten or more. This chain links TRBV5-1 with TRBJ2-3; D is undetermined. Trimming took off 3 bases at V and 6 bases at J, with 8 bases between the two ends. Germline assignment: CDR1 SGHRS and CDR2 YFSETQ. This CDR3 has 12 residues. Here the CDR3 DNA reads TGCGCCAGCAGCTCAATAGAGGATACGCAGTATTTT. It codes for CASSSIEDTQYF.

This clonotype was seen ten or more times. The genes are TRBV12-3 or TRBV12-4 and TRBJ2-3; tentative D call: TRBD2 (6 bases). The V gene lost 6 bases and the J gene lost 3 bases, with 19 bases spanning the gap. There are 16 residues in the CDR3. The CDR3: CASSQYGGSLTDTQYF. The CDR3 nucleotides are TGTGCCAGCAGCCAGTACGGAGGGAGTTTGACAGATACGCAGTATTTT.

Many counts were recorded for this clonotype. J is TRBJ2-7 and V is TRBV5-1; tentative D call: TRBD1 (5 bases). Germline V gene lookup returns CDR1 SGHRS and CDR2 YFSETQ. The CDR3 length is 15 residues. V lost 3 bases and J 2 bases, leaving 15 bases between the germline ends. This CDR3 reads CASSSRQFSPYEQYF. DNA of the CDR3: TGCGCCAGCAGCTCTCGACAGTTCTCTCCCTACGAGCAGTACTTC.

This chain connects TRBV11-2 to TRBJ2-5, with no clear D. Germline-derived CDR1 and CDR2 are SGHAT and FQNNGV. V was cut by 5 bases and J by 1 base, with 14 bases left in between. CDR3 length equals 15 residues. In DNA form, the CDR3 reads TGTGCCAGCAGCGTAGGGCGGCCGCCCCAAGAGACCCAGTACTTC. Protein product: CASSVGRPPQETQYF.

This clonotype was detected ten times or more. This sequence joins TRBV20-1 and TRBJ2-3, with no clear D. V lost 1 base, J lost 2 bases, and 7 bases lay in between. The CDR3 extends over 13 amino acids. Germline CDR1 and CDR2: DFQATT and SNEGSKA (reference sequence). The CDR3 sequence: CSARGADTDTQYF. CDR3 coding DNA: TGCAGTGCTAGAGGCGCGGACACAGATACGCAGTATTTT.

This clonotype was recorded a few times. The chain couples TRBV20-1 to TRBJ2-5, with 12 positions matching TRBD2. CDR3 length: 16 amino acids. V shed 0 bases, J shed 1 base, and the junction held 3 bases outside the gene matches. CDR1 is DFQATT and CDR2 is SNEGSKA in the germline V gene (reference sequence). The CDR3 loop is CSARDRLAGAQETQYF. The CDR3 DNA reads TGCAGTGCTAGAGATCGACTAGCGGGAGCCCAAGAGACCCAGTACTTC.

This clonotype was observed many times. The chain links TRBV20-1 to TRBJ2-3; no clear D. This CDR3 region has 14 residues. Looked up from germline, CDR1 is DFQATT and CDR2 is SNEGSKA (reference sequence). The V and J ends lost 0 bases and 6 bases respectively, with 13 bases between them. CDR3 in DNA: TGCAGTGCTAGAGATGAATTAGTCACGGATACGCAGTATTTT. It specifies CSARDELVTDTQYF.

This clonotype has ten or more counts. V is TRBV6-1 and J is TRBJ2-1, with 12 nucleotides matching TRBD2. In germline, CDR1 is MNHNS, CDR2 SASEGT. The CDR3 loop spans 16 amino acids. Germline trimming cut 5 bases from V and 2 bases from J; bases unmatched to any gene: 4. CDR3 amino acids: CASSTRTSGTYNEQFF. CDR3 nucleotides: TGTGCCAGCAGTACAAGGACTAGCGGGACCTACAATGAGCAGTTCTTC.

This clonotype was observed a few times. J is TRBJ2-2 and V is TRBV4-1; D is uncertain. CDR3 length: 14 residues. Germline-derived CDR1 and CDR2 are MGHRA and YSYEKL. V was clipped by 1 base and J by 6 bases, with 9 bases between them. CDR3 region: CASSQVLGAGELFF. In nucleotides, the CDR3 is TGCGCCAGCAGCCAAGTTTTAGGAGCCGGGGAGCTGTTTTTT.

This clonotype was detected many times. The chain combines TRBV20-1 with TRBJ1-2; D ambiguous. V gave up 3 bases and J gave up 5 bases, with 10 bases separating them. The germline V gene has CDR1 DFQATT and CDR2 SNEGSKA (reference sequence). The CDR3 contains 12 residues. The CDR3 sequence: CSASLRNYGYTF. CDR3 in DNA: TGCAGTGCTAGCCTCCGCAATTATGGCTACACCTTC.

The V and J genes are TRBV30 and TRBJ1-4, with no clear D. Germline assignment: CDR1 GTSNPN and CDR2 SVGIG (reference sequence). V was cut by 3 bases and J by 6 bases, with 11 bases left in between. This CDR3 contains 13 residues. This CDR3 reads CAWRAPGDEKLFF. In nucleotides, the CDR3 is TGTGCCTGGAGAGCCCCGGGTGATGAAAAACTGTTTTTT.